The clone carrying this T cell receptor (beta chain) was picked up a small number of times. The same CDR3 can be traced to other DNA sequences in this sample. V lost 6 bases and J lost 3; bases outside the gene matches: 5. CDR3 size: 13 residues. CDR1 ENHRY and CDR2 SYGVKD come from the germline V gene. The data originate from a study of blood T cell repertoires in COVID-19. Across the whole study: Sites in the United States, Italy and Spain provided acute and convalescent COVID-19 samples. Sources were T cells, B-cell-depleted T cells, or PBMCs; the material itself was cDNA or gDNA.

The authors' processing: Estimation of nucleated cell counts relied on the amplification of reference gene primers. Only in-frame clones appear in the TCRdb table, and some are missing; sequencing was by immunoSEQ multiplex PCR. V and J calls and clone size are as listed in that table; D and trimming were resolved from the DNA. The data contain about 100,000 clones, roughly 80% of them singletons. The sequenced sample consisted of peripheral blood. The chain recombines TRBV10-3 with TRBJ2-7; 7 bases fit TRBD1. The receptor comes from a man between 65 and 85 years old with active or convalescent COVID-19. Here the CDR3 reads CAIRGDSLYEQYF. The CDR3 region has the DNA TGTGCCATCAGAGGGGACAGCCTCTACGAGCAGTACTTC.